This T cell receptor beta chain comes out of a study of blood T cells in healthy people across ages. The study, taken as a whole, reports: It was not known whether donors were CMV positive (a possible confounder of expanded clonotype changes).

Using a J-beta primer mix together with a sample-barcoded 5' primer, a second PCR was run for roughly 7 to 11 cycles. Each sample provided no less than 2.5 million CDR3-containing paired-end reads. TCRdb processed the 5' RACE reads anew with MiXCR; each CDR3 protein has one entry. The data show 1.5 million or so distinct CDR3 sequences, with 42% seen just once and 7.9% held by the top ten. CDR3 length: 12 amino acids. Germline CDR1 and CDR2: SQVTM and ANQGSEA. Deletions cut 5 bases from V and 4 bases from J, with 9 bases between. This clonotype appeared a few times. Its antigen is still unknown. The TCR originated in a woman aged 18-29 years in good health. The sequencing sample was made of blood. This chain uses TRBV29-1 with TRBJ1-5, with a possible D match to TRBD1 (6 bases). CDR3 nucleotides: TGCAGCGTTTTACAGGGAAATCAGCCCCAGCATTTT. Translating it yields CSVLQGNQPQHF.